Listed below are T cell receptor beta chains from one sample, sequenced in a study of blood T cell repertoires in COVID-19. TCRdb's table, derived via immunoSEQ multiplex PCR, lists solely in-frame clones and lacks some. The sample lists some 35,000 clones; roughly 90% were seen once. The source material was peripheral blood. The receptors shown here come from a man aged 65 to 85 with active COVID-19. Both conserved end residues are part of each CDR3. Fields, in order: J gene, D gene, clone size, V gene, CDR3 DNA, CDR3 protein. A D gene is named only where the DNA matches it firmly. Expanded clones get a size class; other rows say once, few or many, or leave the size out.

J gene: TRBJ2-1
D gene: TRBD2
clone size: -
V gene: TRBV7-2
CDR3 DNA: TGTGCCAGCAGGACCACATGGACTAGCTCCTACAATGAGCAGTTCTTC
CDR3 protein: CASRTTWTSSYNEQFF

J gene: TRBJ1-1
D gene: TRBD1
clone size: -
V gene: TRBV7-9
CDR3 DNA: TGTGCCAGCAGCTTAGGGGGGACAGGGGGCGCAGAAACTGAAGCTTTCTTT
CDR3 protein: CASSLGGTGGAETEAFF

J gene: TRBJ2-2
D gene: TRBD2
clone size: -
V gene: TRBV5-1
CDR3 DNA: TGCGCCAGCAGCTTTCGAGCGGGGCGGAACACCGGGGAGCTGTTTTTT
CDR3 protein: CASSFRAGRNTGELFF

J gene: TRBJ1-3
D gene: -
clone size: -
V gene: TRBV12-3/TRBV12-4
CDR3 DNA: TGTGCCAGCAGTTTACTCTCTGGAAACACCATATATTTT
CDR3 protein: CASSLLSGNTIYF

J gene: TRBJ1-6
D gene: -
clone size: -
V gene: TRBV18
CDR3 DNA: TGTGCCAGCTCACAAATGACGGGGAATAATTCACCCCTCCACTTT
CDR3 protein: CASSQMTGNNSPLHF

J gene: TRBJ1-5
D gene: TRBD1
clone size: -
V gene: TRBV7-9
CDR3 DNA: TGTGCCAGCAGCCGGACAGGGGGCGCGGGCAATCAGCCCCAGCATTTT
CDR3 protein: CASSRTGGAGNQPQHF

J gene: TRBJ2-2
D gene: TRBD2
clone size: -
V gene: TRBV7-9
CDR3 DNA: TGTGCCAGCAGCCAGCCGATCGGGGGGGCCCCCACCGGGGAGCTGTTTTTT
CDR3 protein: CASSQPIGGAPTGELFF

J gene: TRBJ1-2
D gene: TRBD1
clone size: -
V gene: TRBV5-1
CDR3 DNA: TGCGCCAGCAGCTTGGGACAGGGGACGCGCTACACCTTC
CDR3 protein: CASSLGQGTRYTF

J gene: TRBJ2-7
D gene: -
clone size: -
V gene: TRBV28
CDR3 DNA: TGTGCCAGCAGTTTACTAGGAGGCACTTACGAGCAGTACTTC
CDR3 protein: CASSLLGGTYEQYF

J gene: TRBJ2-1
D gene: -
clone size: -
V gene: TRBV24-1
CDR3 DNA: TGTGCCACCAGTGATTGGAACCTACAGGCCTACAATGAGCAGTTCTTC
CDR3 protein: CATSDWNLQAYNEQFF

J gene: TRBJ1-6
D gene: TRBD1
clone size: once
V gene: TRBV5-8
CDR3 DNA: TGTGCCAGCAGCTATCGGGACAGAAATTCACCCCTCCACTTT
CDR3 protein: CASSYRDRNSPLHF

J gene: TRBJ1-4
D gene: TRBD1
clone size: -
V gene: TRBV19
CDR3 DNA: TGTGCCAGTAGTATGAACAGGGGTGCTAATGAAAAACTGTTTTTT
CDR3 protein: CASSMNRGANEKLFF

J gene: TRBJ2-7
D gene: TRBD1
clone size: -
V gene: TRBV6-5
CDR3 DNA: TGTGCCAGCAGTTATTACACAGGGGGCGGTGAGCAGTACTTC
CDR3 protein: CASSYYTGGGEQYF

J gene: TRBJ1-1
D gene: TRBD1
clone size: once
V gene: TRBV2
CDR3 DNA: TGTGCCAGCAGTGAGTGGGGACAGGGGTCAGGTGAAGCTTTCTTT
CDR3 protein: CASSEWGQGSGEAFF

J gene: TRBJ1-6
D gene: -
clone size: -
V gene: TRBV28
CDR3 DNA: TGTGCCAGTCGTTCGACCTCCCCGAGGAATTCACCCCTCCACTTT
CDR3 protein: CASRSTSPRNSPLHF

J gene: TRBJ2-7
D gene: TRBD2
clone size: -
V gene: TRBV11-2
CDR3 DNA: TGTGCCAGCAGCTTAGTGGCGGGAGGGGAAGAGCAGTACTTC
CDR3 protein: CASSLVAGGEEQYF

J gene: TRBJ2-7
D gene: TRBD2
clone size: -
V gene: TRBV11-1
CDR3 DNA: TGTGCCAGCAGCTCCAGGACTAGCGAGCAGTACTTC
CDR3 protein: CASSSRTSEQYF

J gene: TRBJ2-7
D gene: -
clone size: -
V gene: TRBV2
CDR3 DNA: TGTGCCAGCAGCGGGAGACAGGGTACCCACGAGCAGTACTTC
CDR3 protein: CASSGRQGTHEQYF

J gene: TRBJ2-2
D gene: TRBD2
clone size: -
V gene: TRBV19
CDR3 DNA: TGTGCCAGTAGTATCCCCCGGCTAGCGGGAGGGAACACCGGGGAGCTGTTTTTT
CDR3 protein: CASSIPRLAGGNTGELFF

J gene: TRBJ1-1
D gene: -
clone size: -
V gene: TRBV5-1
CDR3 DNA: TGCGCTTCCCGGTCGCAGGGGTCGAACACTGAAGCTTTCTTT
CDR3 protein: CASRSQGSNTEAFF

J gene: TRBJ2-3
D gene: -
clone size: -
V gene: TRBV4-1
CDR3 DNA: TGCGCCAGCAGCCAATCTGACTCTTTGAAAGTGCCGCAGTATTTT
CDR3 protein: CASSQSDSLKVPQYF

J gene: TRBJ1-2
D gene: -
clone size: -
V gene: TRBV20-1
CDR3 DNA: TGCAGTGCTAGAATAGACTATGGCTACACCTTC
CDR3 protein: CSARIDYGYTF

J gene: TRBJ2-3
D gene: -
clone size: -
V gene: TRBV19
CDR3 DNA: TGTGCCAGTAGTAAACAGGGCCCTCCGCAGTATTTT
CDR3 protein: CASSKQGPPQYF

J gene: TRBJ2-7
D gene: -
clone size: -
V gene: TRBV3-1/TRBV3-2
CDR3 DNA: TGTGCCAGCAGCCCTTACCCAGGGTCACGGTACTACGAGCAGTACTTC
CDR3 protein: CASSPYPGSRYYEQYF

J gene: TRBJ2-1
D gene: TRBD1
clone size: -
V gene: TRBV5-8
CDR3 DNA: TGTGCCAGCAGCTCATACAGGGGTAATGAGCAGTTCTTC
CDR3 protein: CASSSYRGNEQFF

J gene: TRBJ2-3
D gene: -
clone size: -
V gene: TRBV7-9
CDR3 DNA: TGTGCCAGCAGCCCCTATCAGCGGAGCACAGATACGCAGTATTTT
CDR3 protein: CASSPYQRSTDTQYF

J gene: TRBJ2-5
D gene: -
clone size: -
V gene: TRBV4-2
CDR3 DNA: TGTGCCAGCAGCCCTACAGGGCACGAGACCCAGTACTTC
CDR3 protein: CASSPTGHETQYF

J gene: TRBJ2-3
D gene: TRBD1
clone size: -
V gene: TRBV18
CDR3 DNA: TGTGCCAGCTCACCACTACCTCTTGGGACAGCTCTTAGCACAGATACGCAGTATTTT
CDR3 protein: CASSPLPLGTALSTDTQYF

J gene: TRBJ1-4
D gene: -
clone size: -
V gene: TRBV11-2
CDR3 DNA: TGTGCCAGCAGCCCCCTAAGGGAGTGGGGACTGTTTTTT
CDR3 protein: CASSPLREWGLFF

J gene: TRBJ2-1
D gene: TRBD1
clone size: once
V gene: TRBV19
CDR3 DNA: TGTGCCACTAAAGCAGGGGGTTTGGGTAATGAGCAGTTCTTC
CDR3 protein: CATKAGGLGNEQFF

J gene: TRBJ1-1
D gene: TRBD1
clone size: -
V gene: TRBV11-2
CDR3 DNA: TGTGCCAGCAGCTACAGACAGGGTTGGGCTGAAGCTTTCTTT
CDR3 protein: CASSYRQGWAEAFF

J gene: TRBJ2-2
D gene: TRBD1
clone size: -
V gene: TRBV11-2
CDR3 DNA: TGTGCCAGCAGCCTACAGGGGTACACCGGGGAGCTGTTTTTT
CDR3 protein: CASSLQGYTGELFF

J gene: TRBJ1-1
D gene: TRBD1
clone size: -
V gene: TRBV7-2
CDR3 DNA: TGTGCCAGCAGCTTAACGGGTAGGGGGCTTCCAGCTGAAGCTTTCTTT
CDR3 protein: CASSLTGRGLPAEAFF

J gene: TRBJ1-2
D gene: -
clone size: -
V gene: TRBV12-3/TRBV12-4
CDR3 DNA: TGTGCCAGCAGTTTCGGGGTGAATGGCTACACCTTC
CDR3 protein: CASSFGVNGYTF

J gene: TRBJ1-6
D gene: -
clone size: -
V gene: TRBV6-5
CDR3 DNA: TGTGCCAGCAGTCCAACCCGGGGGGGGTCCAGACGCCTCCACTTT
CDR3 protein: CASSPTRGGSRRLHF

J gene: TRBJ2-4
D gene: -
clone size: -
V gene: TRBV19
CDR3 DNA: TGTGCCAGTAGTACGGGACAATACCGTAACGTGGCCAAAAACATTCAGTACTTC
CDR3 protein: CASSTGQYRNVAKNIQYF

J gene: TRBJ2-1
D gene: TRBD2
clone size: -
V gene: TRBV6-1
CDR3 DNA: TGTGCCAGCAGTGAATTTCGAGCGGGGTCCTACAATGAGCAGTTCTTC
CDR3 protein: CASSEFRAGSYNEQFF

J gene: TRBJ1-2
D gene: -
clone size: -
V gene: TRBV6-5
CDR3 DNA: TGTGCCAGCAGTTCGACAGTTCGAAATGGCTACACCTTC
CDR3 protein: CASSSTVRNGYTF

J gene: TRBJ1-4
D gene: -
clone size: -
V gene: TRBV20-1
CDR3 DNA: TGCAGTGCTAGACGTCTTGAAAAACTGTTTTTT
CDR3 protein: CSARRLEKLFF

J gene: TRBJ2-7
D gene: TRBD1
clone size: -
V gene: TRBV23-1
CDR3 DNA: TGCGCCAGCCCCCCGGGGTGGGACAGTTCGAGGGAGCAGTACTTC
CDR3 protein: CASPPGWDSSREQYF

J gene: TRBJ1-3
D gene: -
clone size: -
V gene: TRBV5-1
CDR3 DNA: TGCGCCAGCAGCTTCTCTCCCGGCTCTGGAAACACCATATATTTT
CDR3 protein: CASSFSPGSGNTIYF

J gene: TRBJ2-3
D gene: -
clone size: -
V gene: TRBV9
CDR3 DNA: TGTGCCAGCAGCCCCTTCGGGGATACGCAGTATTTT
CDR3 protein: CASSPFGDTQYF

J gene: TRBJ1-2
D gene: -
clone size: -
V gene: TRBV6-5
CDR3 DNA: TGTGCCAGCACTGGGTTCAGGGGAGGGGCCTTAGGCTACACCTTC
CDR3 protein: CASTGFRGGALGYTF

J gene: TRBJ2-7
D gene: -
clone size: -
V gene: TRBV4-3
CDR3 DNA: TGCGCCAGCAGCCTGAGACTAGAAGGTACTTCGGCCTACGAGCAGTACTTC
CDR3 protein: CASSLRLEGTSAYEQYF

J gene: TRBJ2-7
D gene: TRBD1
clone size: -
V gene: TRBV6-2/TRBV6-3
CDR3 DNA: TGTGCCAGCAGTTACGGCGGACAGGGGTTTTACGAGCAGTACTTC
CDR3 protein: CASSYGGQGFYEQYF

J gene: TRBJ2-6
D gene: TRBD1
clone size: -
V gene: TRBV19
CDR3 DNA: TGTGCCAGTAGTCCCTACAGGGGTGAAAGCTCTGGGGCCAACGTCCTGACTTTC
CDR3 protein: CASSPYRGESSGANVLTF

J gene: TRBJ2-7
D gene: TRBD2
clone size: once
V gene: TRBV6-2/TRBV6-3
CDR3 DNA: TGTGCCAGCAGCCTAAGCGGGAGTGGCAACGAGCAGTACTTC
CDR3 protein: CASSLSGSGNEQYF

J gene: TRBJ1-5
D gene: TRBD1
clone size: medium-sized
V gene: TRBV7-8
CDR3 DNA: TGTGCCAGCAGCCCAGGGCCCGGACAGGACCCCAATCAGCCCCAGCATTTT
CDR3 protein: CASSPGPGQDPNQPQHF

J gene: TRBJ2-2
D gene: TRBD2
clone size: -
V gene: TRBV15
CDR3 DNA: TGTGCCACCAGCAGTAGCGGGGGCGGAACCGGGGAGCTGTTTTTT
CDR3 protein: CATSSSGGGTGELFF

J gene: TRBJ2-3
D gene: -
clone size: -
V gene: TRBV5-1
CDR3 DNA: TGCGCCAGCAGCTTGTGGCGGGCTAGCACAGATACGCAGTATTTT
CDR3 protein: CASSLWRASTDTQYF

J gene: TRBJ2-1
D gene: TRBD1
clone size: -
V gene: TRBV6-1
CDR3 DNA: TGTGCCAGCAGTGAACACGTGGGGGCAGGGGGCTTAGACAATGAGCAGTTCTTC
CDR3 protein: CASSEHVGAGGLDNEQFF

J gene: TRBJ1-2
D gene: TRBD1
clone size: -
V gene: TRBV7-9
CDR3 DNA: TGTGCCAGCAGCTTAGTTGGGACAGGGATCGGAGGCTACACCTTC
CDR3 protein: CASSLVGTGIGGYTF

J gene: TRBJ2-3
D gene: -
clone size: -
V gene: TRBV28
CDR3 DNA: TGTGCCAGCAGTCTACCCCCCCCCAAGGATACGCAGTATTTT
CDR3 protein: CASSLPPPKDTQYF

J gene: TRBJ2-1
D gene: -
clone size: many
V gene: TRBV27
CDR3 DNA: TGTGCCAGCAGTTGGGGGACTCAAATCTACAATGAGCAGTTCTTC
CDR3 protein: CASSWGTQIYNEQFF

J gene: TRBJ2-5
D gene: -
clone size: -
V gene: TRBV7-8
CDR3 DNA: TGTGCCAGCAGCTCCGACAGGTTGTCCCAAGAGACCCAGTACTTC
CDR3 protein: CASSSDRLSQETQYF